The rows below give T cell receptor beta chains drawn from one sample of a study of shared clonotypes between healthy human individuals. Assay used: immunoSEQ multiplex PCR; TCRdb lists only in-frame clones, some missing. The sample contains roughly 86,000 clones, 60% to 75% of which appear only once. Sequenced: memory CD8+ T cells sorted from blood. The receptors shown here come from a man younger than 40 in good health. Both conserved end residues are part of each CDR3. Fields, in order: clone size, J gene, V gene, CDR3 protein. Clone size is shown for a subset of rows, as once, few, many or a class of expanded clone.

>-|TRBJ2-3|TRBV5-1
CASSLRTYTDTQYF
>few|TRBJ2-3|TRBV6-4
CASSVGTGTDTQYF
>-|TRBJ2-1|TRBV7-9
CASSSTSGRAYNEQFF
>-|TRBJ1-1|TRBV29-1
CSVLGGSRATEAFF
>few|TRBJ2-7|TRBV5-6
CASSLWQSSYEQYF
>-|TRBJ1-1|TRBV9
CASSDRGDTEAFF
>-|TRBJ2-5|TRBV29-1
CSVEFAVKETQYF
>-|TRBJ2-3|TRBV29-1
CSVMGWEGRTDTQYF
>-|TRBJ1-5|TRBV7-2
CASSFGGNQPQHF
>-|TRBJ2-7|TRBV9
CASSGTGQRYEQYF
>-|TRBJ2-3|TRBV7-6
CASSLAAGVRTDTQYF
>-|TRBJ1-3|TRBV7-2
CASSLLGGNSGNTIYF
>-|TRBJ2-1|TRBV6-6
CASSYSTSGSENEQFF
>-|TRBJ2-7|TRBV6-1
CASTRQGASSYEQYF
>few|TRBJ2-1|TRBV5-8
CASSLPAGYNEQFF
>once|TRBJ2-7|TRBV13
CASSLEGLSGQSRYEQYF
>-|TRBJ2-3|TRBV6-5
CASMPNRISTDTQYF
>once|TRBJ2-7|TRBV5-4
CASSSIGVNEQYF
>few|TRBJ2-1|TRBV7-8
CASSLRGFNSGEQFF
>-|TRBJ2-7|TRBV6-5
CASSNWDNTYEQYF
>-|TRBJ2-1|TRBV29-1
CSVTGGLNEQFF
>-|TRBJ2-7|TRBV7-2
CASSSNRVSYEQYF
>-|TRBJ2-1|TRBV28
CASSSTWGGPSYNEQFF
>-|TRBJ2-3|TRBV9
CASSSGHWDTQYF
>few|TRBJ2-7|TRBV6-1
CASSEEAGGPHEQYF
>-|TRBJ2-3|TRBV30
CAWTRPDTDTQYF
>-|TRBJ1-4|TRBV2
CASRPGQGYEKLFF
>few|TRBJ1-4|TRBV6-1
CASSESPGASEKLFF
>-|TRBJ2-7|TRBV19
CASSMGQPYEQYF
>-|TRBJ2-7|TRBV7-9
CASSYLLAYEQYF
>-|TRBJ2-7|TRBV4-3
CASSPGQGSRWEQYF
>-|TRBJ2-1|TRBV27
CASSSGTSGIASYNEQFF
>-|TRBJ2-5|TRBV14
CASSQEWGSETQYF
>many|TRBJ2-7|TRBV2
CASSELNYEQYF
>-|TRBJ2-5|TRBV5-1
CASSLVPGNQETQYF
>few|TRBJ2-5|TRBV2
CASSEEREPQETQYF
>-|TRBJ2-3|TRBV6-5
CASSEQEGRTQYF
>-|TRBJ1-2|TRBV6-1
CASSEASWGARGYTF
>many|TRBJ2-2|TRBV5-1
CASSFTGMNTGELFF
>-|TRBJ2-1|TRBV19
CASSTASYNEQFF
>-|TRBJ2-1|TRBV18
CASSRGGVDEQFF
>few|TRBJ2-7|TRBV10-2
CASLRTDKYEQYF
>-|TRBJ2-3|TRBV5-1
CARGSGRSPDTQYF